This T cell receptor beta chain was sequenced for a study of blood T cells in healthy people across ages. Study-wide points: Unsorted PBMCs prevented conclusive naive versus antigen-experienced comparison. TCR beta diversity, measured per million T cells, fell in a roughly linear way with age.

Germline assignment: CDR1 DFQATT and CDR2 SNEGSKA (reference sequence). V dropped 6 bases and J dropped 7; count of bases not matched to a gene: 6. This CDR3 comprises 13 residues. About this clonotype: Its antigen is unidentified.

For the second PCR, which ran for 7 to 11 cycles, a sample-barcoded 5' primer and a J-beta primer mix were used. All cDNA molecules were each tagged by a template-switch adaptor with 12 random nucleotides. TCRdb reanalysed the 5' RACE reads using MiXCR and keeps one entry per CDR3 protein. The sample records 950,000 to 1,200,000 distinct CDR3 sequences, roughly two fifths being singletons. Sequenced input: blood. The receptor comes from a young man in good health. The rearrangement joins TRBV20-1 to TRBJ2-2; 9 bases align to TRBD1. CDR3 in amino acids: CSANRGRSGELFF. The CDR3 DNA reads TGCAGTGCCAACAGGGGGCGAAGCGGGGAGCTGTTTTTT.